The 3 T cell receptor beta chains listed next were all sequenced from one sample in a study of cytomegalovirus exposure and HLA in healthy donors. This table comes from immunoSEQ multiplex PCR, and its TCRdb copy is limited to in-frame clones, with some not included. The sample contains approximately 240,000 clones, about 90% of which appear only once. Sequences were obtained from PBMCs. The receptors originated from a young woman in good health and CMV-seronegative.

This clone was recorded once. In DNA form, the CDR3 reads TGCGCCAGCAGCCCGGGACTAGTCAATGAAAAACTGTTTTTT. Its protein is CASSPGLVNEKLFF. The chain uses TRBV4-1 and TRBJ1-4; perhaps TRBD1 as D (5 bases). The CDR3 spans 14 residues. Trimming removed 4 bases at V and 5 bases at J, with 11 bases between. Germline loops: CDR1 MGHRA, CDR2 YSYEKL.

This clone was seen just once. The gene calls are TRBV29-1 and TRBJ1-4; possibly TRBD1 for D (5 bases). Looked up from germline, CDR1 is SQVTM and CDR2 is ANQGSEA. This CDR3 comprises 12 residues. Deletions cut 6 bases from V and 7 bases from J, with 12 bases between. CDR3 in DNA: TGCAGCGTGACCAGGGAAGGTGAAAAACTGTTTTTT. It encodes CSVTREGEKLFF.

The chain uses TRBV4-1 and TRBJ1-1, with 7 bases lining up with TRBD1. The CDR3 runs 14 residues. In germline, CDR1 is MGHRA, CDR2 YSYEKL. V was clipped by 3 bases and J by 6 bases; unmatched bases: 7. CDR3 DNA: TGCGCCAGCAGCCAGGCACAGGGGTTGCCTGAAGCTTTCTTT. This codes for CASSQAQGLPEAFF.